Shown below are 25 T cell receptor beta chains from a single sample sequenced in a study of cytomegalovirus exposure and HLA in healthy donors. Amplification used 60 Vbeta primers and 13 Jbeta primers. TCRdb keeps only in-frame clones here, not all; method: immunoSEQ multiplex PCR. The sample lists roughly 160,000 clones, about 80% seen once, with about 9.6% in the top ten. Sequences were obtained from PBMCs. These receptor sequences come from a man between 18 and 35 years old in good health and CMV-seropositive.

V is TRBV18 and J is TRBJ1-3; TRBD1 is a possible D gene (5 bases). The V gene's germline CDR1 is KGHSH and CDR2 LQKENI. Trimming shortened V by 2 bases and J by 0 bases, and 14 bases separated the two germline ends. This CDR3 spans 17 amino acids. The CDR3 spells CASSPLAGILSGNTIYF. DNA for the CDR3: TGTGCCAGCTCACCATTGGCAGGGATACTCTCTGGAAACACCATATATTTT.

The rearrangement uses TRBV2 and TRBJ2-7, with D tentatively TRBD1 (5 bases). The germline V gene encodes CDR1 SNHLY and CDR2 FYNNEI. V was clipped by 4 bases and J by 6 bases, with 19 bases between them. CDR3 length equals 15 residues. The CDR3 DNA follows: TGTGCCAGCAGTGGACCCCCAGGGTCTTTCACCGAGCAGTACTTC. It specifies CASSGPPGSFTEQYF.

This chain connects TRBV25-1 to TRBJ2-4; D call uncertain. This CDR3 is 13 amino acids long. Trimming stripped 4 bases from V and 0 bases from J, with 4 bases between. In germline, CDR1 is MGHDK, CDR2 SYGVNS. The CDR3 here is CASSGVAKNIQYF. The CDR3 DNA is TGTGCCAGCAGTGGCGTAGCCAAAAACATTCAGTACTTC. The full variable domain, in which reference TRBV25-1 and TRBJ2-4 provide the parts outside the CDR3, is EADIYQTPRYLVIGTGKKITLECSQTMGHDKMYWYQQDPGMELHLIHYSYGVNSTEKGDLSSESTVSRIRTEHFPLTLESARPSHTSQYLCASSGVAKNIQYFGAGTRLSVL.

As regards this clone: The sample holds other DNA sequences that translate to the same CDR3. This rearrangement joins TRBV6-5 to TRBJ2-7; the D is unclear. The length of the CDR3 is 13 residues. The V end lost 0 bases, the J end lost 2 bases, and 5 bases lay between the germline ends. CDR1 and CDR2 (germline): MNHEY, SVGAGI. The CDR3, as DNA: TGTGCCAGCAGTTACTCGAGAGCCTACGAGCAGTACTTC. The encoded protein is CASSYSRAYEQYF.

The chain uses TRBV13 and TRBJ2-7; 10 bases match TRBD1. The CDR3 loop spans 14 amino acids. The germline V gene encodes CDR1 PRHDT and CDR2 FYEKMQ (reference sequence). J gave up 6 bases and V 3 bases, and 5 bases lay outside the gene matches. The CDR3, as DNA: TGTGCCAGCAGCTTCTTGGGACAGGGGTGCGAGCAGTACTTC. Translating it yields CASSFLGQGCEQYF.

J is TRBJ2-2 and V is TRBV4-3, with TRBD1 identical over 12 bases. The CDR3 covers 16 residues. V trimming: 0 bases; J trimming: 7 bases; junction bases outside the gene matches: 3. Germline CDR1 LGHNA, CDR2 YSLEER. In DNA form, the CDR3 reads TGCGCCAGCAGCCAAGATGGGACAGGGGGCCACGGGGAGCTGTTTTTT. Protein: CASSQDGTGGHGELFF.

J is TRBJ1-1 and V is TRBV10-2; a weak D match, TRBD1 (6 bases). V shed 5 bases and J shed 4 bases, with 11 bases lying between them. CDR3 size: 13 residues. Germline CDR1 WSHSY, CDR2 SAAADI. CDR3 region: CASSWGPGTEAFF. The DNA of the CDR3 is TGCGCCAGCAGTTGGGGGCCGGGCACTGAAGCTTTCTTT.

Here the CDR3 reads CASSVSTGVTGELFF. The CDR3, as DNA: TGTGCCAGCAGCGTTTCCACGGGAGTCACCGGGGAGCTGTTTTTT. The rearrangement joins TRBV9 to TRBJ2-2; D might be TRBD2 (6 bases). The germline V gene has CDR1 SGDLS and CDR2 YYNGEE. Trimming left V 2 bases short and J 4 bases short, with 12 bases between. This CDR3 contains 15 residues. The full variable domain, in which reference TRBV9 and TRBJ2-2 provide the parts outside the CDR3, is DSGVTQTPKHLITATGQRVTLRCSPRSGDLSVYWYQQSLDQGLQFLIQYYNGEERAKGNILERFSAQQFPDLHSELNLSSLELGDSALYFCASSVSTGVTGELFFGEGSRLTVL.

V and J are TRBV2 and TRBJ1-2; D unclear. With 4 bases removed from V and 2 bases from J, the gap between germline ends came to 14 bases. This CDR3 comprises 15 residues. CDR1 is SNHLY, CDR2 FYNNEI, per germline. The CDR3 is CASSGYEGTNYGYTF. The CDR3, as DNA: TGTGCCAGCAGTGGTTATGAGGGAACAAACTATGGCTACACCTTC.

CDR3 sequence: CASSPLGLALVGEQYF. CDR3 DNA: TGTGCCAGCTCACCACTCGGCCTAGCGCTTGTCGGCGAGCAGTACTTC. V is TRBV18 and J is TRBJ2-7; D possibly corresponds to TRBD2 (6 bases). This CDR3 has 16 amino acids. With 1 base removed from V and 6 bases from J, the gap between germline ends came to 19 bases. Germline CDR1 reads KGHSH; CDR2 reads LQKENI.

The chain links TRBV2 to TRBJ2-3; 9 bases match TRBD1. The CDR3 length is 15 residues. Trimming at V came to 5 bases and at J to 4 bases, leaving 7 bases not matched to a gene. Germline assignment: CDR1 SNHLY and CDR2 FYNNEI. CDR3 sequence: CASSLWGQGPDTQYF. DNA for the CDR3: TGTGCCAGCAGTCTCTGGGGACAGGGTCCAGATACGCAGTATTTT.

The rearrangement links TRBV6-4 to TRBJ1-1; D call uncertain. Per the germline V gene, CDR1 is MRHNA and CDR2 is SNTAGT. V gave up 8 bases and J gave up 5 bases, with 12 bases separating them. The CDR3 runs to 12 residues. The CDR3 here is CASPDNQTEAFF. The DNA for the CDR3 is TGTGCCAGCCCCGACAATCAAACTGAAGCTTTCTTT.

The V and J genes are TRBV19 and TRBJ2-5; D gene unclear. In germline, CDR1 is LNHDA, CDR2 SQIVND (reference sequence). The CDR3 has 15 amino acids. V was clipped by 8 bases and J by 0 bases, with 16 bases between them. CDR3 bases: TGTGCCAGTGCCGTTACCTATACGTACCAAGAGACCCAGTACTTC. Encoded protein: CASAVTYTYQETQYF.

A single count supports this clone. The V call is TRBV4-1, the J call TRBJ1-1; tentative D call: TRBD1 (5 bases). This CDR3 is built from 15 residues. CDR1 and CDR2 from the germline V gene are MGHRA and YSYEKL. The V end lost 0 bases, the J end lost 1 base, and 9 bases lay between the germline ends. The CDR3 protein is CASSQDWGGNTEAFF. The CDR3 nucleotides are TGCGCCAGCAGCCAAGATTGGGGGGGGAACACTGAAGCTTTCTTT.

The table lists this clone with a count of one. In nucleotides, the CDR3 is TGTGCCAGCAGCTTCTCAGGGAAGAACACTGAAGCTTTCTTT. Encoded protein: CASSFSGKNTEAFF. The chain recombines TRBV11-3 with TRBJ1-1, with D possibly matching TRBD1 (5 bases). The germline V gene has CDR1 SGHNT and CDR2 YENEEA. Trimming took off 3 bases at V and 1 base at J, with 9 bases between the two ends. The CDR3 is 14 residues long.

As concerns this clone: An end of the junction does not agree with germline; a read error may underlie this. The rearrangement links TRBV7-9 to TRBJ2-4; 7 nucleotides align to TRBD2. The germline CDR1 and CDR2 sequences are SEHNR and FQNEAQ (reference sequence). This CDR3 is 15 amino acids long. The CDR3, as DNA: TGTGCCAGCAGCTTGCGAAGCGGGAACCGGAACAGTCAGTACTTC. It translates to CASSLRSGNRNSQYF.

CDR3 bases: TGCGCCAGCACCCCCCGGCTAGCGGGGCCTAACACAGATACGCAGTATTTT. Translated: CASTPRLAGPNTDTQYF. This sequence joins TRBV5-1 and TRBJ2-3; TRBD2 matches 9 bases. CDR1 and CDR2 from the germline V gene are SGHRS and YFSETQ. With V trimmed by 6 bases and J by 2 bases, 13 bases remained unmatched. The CDR3 has 17 amino acids.

V is TRBV11-2 and J is TRBJ2-3, with 8 bases fitting TRBD2. The CDR3 has 16 amino acids. With V trimmed by 0 bases and J by 4 bases, 6 bases remained unmatched. Germline-derived CDR1 and CDR2 are SGHAT and FQNNGV. In DNA form, the CDR3 reads TGTGCCAGCAGCTTAGATGAGGCGGGGGGTGCAGATACGCAGTATTTT. It translates to CASSLDEAGGADTQYF.

This clone was recorded once. The genes are TRBV29-1 and TRBJ2-3; 9 bases are shared with TRBD2. Germline CDR1 reads SQVTM; CDR2 reads ANQGSEA. V was pared by 4 bases and J by 1 base, with 6 bases of the junction left unmatched. This CDR3 contains 15 residues. The CDR3 nucleotides read TGCAGCGTTGTAGCGCGGGAGGGCGGCACAGATACGCAGTATTTT. It is translated as CSVVAREGGTDTQYF.

The rearrangement joins TRBV11-3 to TRBJ2-1; D gene unclear. The V gene's germline CDR1 is SGHNT and CDR2 YENEEA. The CDR3 consists of 16 residues. The V and J ends lost 0 bases and 3 bases respectively, with 12 bases between them. This chain's CDR3 is CASSLEAGDYYNEQFF. The CDR3 DNA is TGTGCCAGCAGCTTAGAGGCCGGAGATTACTACAATGAGCAGTTCTTC.

This chain links TRBV7-2 with TRBJ2-7, with 7 bases aligning to TRBD2. CDR1 and CDR2 (germline): SGHTA, FQGNSA. V trimming: 3 bases; J trimming: 7 bases; junction bases outside the gene matches: 6. The CDR3 consists of 13 residues. The CDR3, as DNA: TGTGCCAGCAGCTTCGGCACGCGGGGGGAGCAGTACTTC. This encodes CASSFGTRGEQYF. Full variable domain (outside the CDR3, taken from reference TRBV7-2 and TRBJ2-7): GAGVSQSPSNKVTEKGKDVELRCDPISGHTALYWYRQSLGQGLEFLIYFQGNSAPDKSGLPSDRFSAERTGGSVSTLTIQRTQQEDSAVYLCASSFGTRGEQYFGPGTRLTVT.

The rearrangement links TRBV6-1 to TRBJ2-7, with 8 positions matching TRBD1. With V trimmed by 4 bases and J by 5 bases, 4 bases remained unmatched. CDR3 size: 13 residues. Germline CDR1 reads MNHNS; CDR2 reads SASEGT. In DNA form, the CDR3 reads TGTGCCAGCAGTGCACTGACAGGGGACGAGCAGTACTTC. Protein product: CASSALTGDEQYF.

This chain connects TRBV7-2 to TRBJ1-1; D is perhaps TRBD1 (6 bases). Germline assignment: CDR1 SGHTA and CDR2 FQGNSA. V was cut by 1 base and J by 0 bases, with 9 bases left in between. The CDR3 is made up of 15 amino acids. The CDR3 sequence: CASSLEAGVNTEAFF. CDR3 DNA sequence: TGTGCCAGCAGCTTAGAAGCAGGGGTGAACACTGAAGCTTTCTTT.

The genes are TRBV18 and TRBJ2-7, with D tentatively TRBD2 (5 bases). V was clipped by 5 bases and J by 0 bases, with 38 bases between them. The CDR3 runs 23 residues. Germline V lookup: CDR1 KGHSH, CDR2 LQKENI. CDR3 in DNA: TGTGCCAGCTCAGCACTTAAAAACGCCCATTCGAAAAGCGGAAATTACTCCTCCTACGAGCAGTACTTC. It yields the protein CASSALKNAHSKSGNYSSYEQYF.

A few counts support this clone. Other nucleotide sequences from this sample produce the same CDR3. V and J are TRBV9 and TRBJ2-3; 7 bases map to TRBD2. The germline V gene has CDR1 SGDLS and CDR2 YYNGEE. V lost 0 bases, J lost 0 bases, and 1 base stayed unmatched. The CDR3 is made up of 15 amino acids. CDR3 bases: TGTGCCAGCAGCGTAGTGGGGGGGAGCACAGATACGCAGTATTTT. Amino acid sequence: CASSVVGGSTDTQYF.